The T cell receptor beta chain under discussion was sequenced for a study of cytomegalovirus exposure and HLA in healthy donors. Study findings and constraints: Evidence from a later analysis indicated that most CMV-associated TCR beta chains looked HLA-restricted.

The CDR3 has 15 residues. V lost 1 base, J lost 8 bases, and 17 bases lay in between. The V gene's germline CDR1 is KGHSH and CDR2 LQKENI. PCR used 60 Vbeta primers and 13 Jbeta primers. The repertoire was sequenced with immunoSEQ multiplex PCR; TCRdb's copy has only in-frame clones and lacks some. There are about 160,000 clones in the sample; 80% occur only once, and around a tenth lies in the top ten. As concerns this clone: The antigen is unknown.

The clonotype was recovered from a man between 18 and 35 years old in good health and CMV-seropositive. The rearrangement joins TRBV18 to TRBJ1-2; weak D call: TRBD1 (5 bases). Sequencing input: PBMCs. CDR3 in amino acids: CASSPRQGPLRGYTF. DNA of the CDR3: TGTGCCAGCTCACCACGGCAGGGTCCTCTACGGGGCTACACCTTC.